This T cell receptor beta chain was retrieved from a study of T-cell memory formation after mild COVID-19. Study-wide findings and caveats: CM and EM subsets held most contracting CD4+ clones; EMRA held CD8+ ones. Whereas later expanders leaned CD4+, clones contracting day 15 to 85 showed a balanced CD4/CD8 makeup.

For this clonotype: Its specificity is not known.

In TCRdb, the 5' RACE reads were re-called with MiXCR into one record per CDR3 protein. The data hold some 100,000 distinct CDR3 sequences, with 11% observed a single time. Germline-derived CDR1 and CDR2 are SQVTM and ANQGSEA. This CDR3 region has 14 residues. Trimming took off 8 bases at V and 5 bases at J, with 21 bases between the two ends. The clonotype was recovered from a man younger than 35 who had mild COVID-19 (a few samples of this study predate the infection). Cell type and time point are not known. Specimen: PBMCs or a T cell subset sorted from them (not recorded which). The V and J genes are TRBV29-1 and TRBJ2-5; perhaps D is TRBD1 or TRBD2 (6 bases each). CDR3 amino acids: CSIGGPSQGETQYF. For the CDR3, the DNA is TGCAGCATTGGGGGGCCCAGCCAGGGCGAGACCCAGTACTTC.